The rows below give T cell receptor beta chains drawn from one sample of a study of immune heterogeneity within non-small cell lung tumors. TCRdb analysed the multiplex PCR reads with MiXCR anew, one entry per CDR3 protein. This table holds 8,500 to 10,000 distinct CDR3 sequences, approximately 34% found once. The sample comprised lung tumor tissue. These receptors all stem from a man aged 55 to 70 with non-small cell lung cancer. Each CDR3 is given with its conserved first and last residue. Fields, in order: CDR3 length, clone size, V gene, J gene, D gene, CDR3 DNA, CDR3 protein. The D gene is left open where the match is weak. Rows may omit the clone size; those that give it use once, few, many or a size class.

CDR3 length: 14
clone size: many
V gene: TRBV20-1
J gene: TRBJ1-1
D gene: TRBD1
CDR3 DNA: TGCAGTGCCAAGACAGGGCCTTTGAACACTGAAGCTTTCTTT
CDR3 protein: CSAKTGPLNTEAFF

CDR3 length: 16
clone size: -
V gene: TRBV4-2
J gene: TRBJ2-5
D gene: TRBD2
CDR3 DNA: TGTGCCAGCAGCCGGGGCGGGAGGCGACAACAAGAGACCCAGTACTTC
CDR3 protein: CASSRGGRRQQETQYF

CDR3 length: 15
clone size: few
V gene: TRBV7-9
J gene: TRBJ2-1
D gene: -
CDR3 DNA: TGTGCCAGCATCCACGGGGGGCAGGTCGGCAATGAGCAGTTCTTC
CDR3 protein: CASIHGGQVGNEQFF

CDR3 length: 15
clone size: many
V gene: TRBV6-1
J gene: TRBJ2-1
D gene: TRBD1
CDR3 DNA: TGTGCCAGCAGTCGACAGGGTTTGGGCTTGTCTGAGCAGTTCTTC
CDR3 protein: CASSRQGLGLSEQFF

CDR3 length: 16
clone size: -
V gene: TRBV6-1
J gene: TRBJ2-7
D gene: TRBD1
CDR3 DNA: TGTGCCAGCAGTCAACCCGGACAGGGGAGTTTCTACGAGCAGTACTTC
CDR3 protein: CASSQPGQGSFYEQYF

CDR3 length: 15
clone size: few
V gene: TRBV30
J gene: TRBJ2-4
D gene: -
CDR3 DNA: TGTGCCTGGAGTGTGGGGGTCGGAGACAAAAACATTCAGTACTTC
CDR3 protein: CAWSVGVGDKNIQYF

CDR3 length: 14
clone size: few
V gene: TRBV5-1
J gene: TRBJ1-1
D gene: TRBD1
CDR3 DNA: TGCGCCAGCAGCCCGGACAGGGGTTACACTGAAGCTTTCTTT
CDR3 protein: CASSPDRGYTEAFF

CDR3 length: 14
clone size: medium-sized
V gene: TRBV18
J gene: TRBJ2-7
D gene: -
CDR3 DNA: TGTGCCAGCTCACCACCCTCGCGTCCCTACGAGCAGTACTTC
CDR3 protein: CASSPPSRPYEQYF

CDR3 length: 13
clone size: many
V gene: TRBV4-1
J gene: TRBJ1-4
D gene: -
CDR3 DNA: TGCGCCAGCGAGGAGACAGCAGGGAGAAAACTGTTTTTT
CDR3 protein: CASEETAGRKLFF

CDR3 length: 16
clone size: medium-sized
V gene: TRBV6-4
J gene: TRBJ2-1
D gene: -
CDR3 DNA: TGTGCCAGCAGTGACTCCCGAACGGGAGAGGAGGGTAAACAGTTCTTC
CDR3 protein: CASSDSRTGEEGKQFF

CDR3 length: 15
clone size: medium-sized
V gene: TRBV15
J gene: TRBJ1-1
D gene: -
CDR3 DNA: TGTGCCACCAGCGCCCGGACAGTGCGAAGCACTGAAGCTTTCTTT
CDR3 protein: CATSARTVRSTEAFF

CDR3 length: 13
clone size: many
V gene: TRBV7-3
J gene: TRBJ1-5
D gene: -
CDR3 DNA: TGTGCCAGCAGCACCGGGAGGAATCAGCCCCAGCATTTT
CDR3 protein: CASSTGRNQPQHF

CDR3 length: 15
clone size: many
V gene: TRBV5-1
J gene: TRBJ1-1
D gene: -
CDR3 DNA: TGCGCCAGCAGCTTGGGGCCAGGGGTGAGCACTGAAGCTTTCTTT
CDR3 protein: CASSLGPGVSTEAFF

CDR3 length: 16
clone size: -
V gene: TRBV6-1
J gene: TRBJ2-7
D gene: -
CDR3 DNA: TGTGCCAGCAGTGAAGCGCATGGGATTGGGGCTTACGAGCAGTACTTC
CDR3 protein: CASSEAHGIGAYEQYF

CDR3 length: 14
clone size: -
V gene: TRBV20-1
J gene: TRBJ2-7
D gene: TRBD1
CDR3 DNA: TGCAGTGCTCCGGGACAGAAGAGCTCCTACGAGCAGTACTTC
CDR3 protein: CSAPGQKSSYEQYF

CDR3 length: 14
clone size: medium-sized
V gene: TRBV6-1
J gene: TRBJ2-2
D gene: TRBD2
CDR3 DNA: TGTGCCAGCAGTTTAGCGGGAGCATCCGGGGAGCTGTTTTTT
CDR3 protein: CASSLAGASGELFF

CDR3 length: 14
clone size: once
V gene: TRBV9
J gene: TRBJ1-4
D gene: -
CDR3 DNA: TGTGCCAGCAGCTTGAGGGGGATGGTTGAAAAACTGTTTTTT
CDR3 protein: CASSLRGMVEKLFF

CDR3 length: 16
clone size: many
V gene: TRBV27
J gene: TRBJ2-5
D gene: TRBD1
CDR3 DNA: TGTGCCAGCAGTTTAAGGGGGACAGGGGAACAAGAGACCCAGTACTTC
CDR3 protein: CASSLRGTGEQETQYF